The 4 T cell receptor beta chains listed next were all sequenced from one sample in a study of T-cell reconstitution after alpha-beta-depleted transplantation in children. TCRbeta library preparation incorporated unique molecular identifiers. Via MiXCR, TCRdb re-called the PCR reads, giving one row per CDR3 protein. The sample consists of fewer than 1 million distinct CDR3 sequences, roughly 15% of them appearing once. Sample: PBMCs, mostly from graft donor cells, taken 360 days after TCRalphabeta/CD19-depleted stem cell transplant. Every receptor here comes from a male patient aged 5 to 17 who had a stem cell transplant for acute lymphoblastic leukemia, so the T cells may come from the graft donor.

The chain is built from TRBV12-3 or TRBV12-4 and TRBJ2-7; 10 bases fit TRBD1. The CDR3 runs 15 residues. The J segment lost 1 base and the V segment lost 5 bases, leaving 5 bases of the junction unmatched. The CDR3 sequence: CASSPDRGTSYEQYF. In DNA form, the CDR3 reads TGTGCCAGCAGTCCGGACAGGGGGACATCCTACGAGCAGTACTTC.

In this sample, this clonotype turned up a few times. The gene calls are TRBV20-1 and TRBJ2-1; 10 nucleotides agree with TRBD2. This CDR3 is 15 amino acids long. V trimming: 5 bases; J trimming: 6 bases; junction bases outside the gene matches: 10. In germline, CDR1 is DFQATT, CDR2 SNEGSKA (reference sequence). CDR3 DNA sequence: TGCAGTGCTCCGCGCCTAGCGGGAGATCCCAATGAGCAGTTCTTC. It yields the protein CSAPRLAGDPNEQFF.

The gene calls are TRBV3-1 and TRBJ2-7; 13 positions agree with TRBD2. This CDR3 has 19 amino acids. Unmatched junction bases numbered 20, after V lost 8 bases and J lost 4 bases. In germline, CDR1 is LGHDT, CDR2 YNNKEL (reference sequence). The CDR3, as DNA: TGTGCCAGCTGTTTAGACGGACTAGCGGGAGAGGGTGGGATATACGAGCAGTACTTC. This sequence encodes CASCLDGLAGEGGIYEQYF.

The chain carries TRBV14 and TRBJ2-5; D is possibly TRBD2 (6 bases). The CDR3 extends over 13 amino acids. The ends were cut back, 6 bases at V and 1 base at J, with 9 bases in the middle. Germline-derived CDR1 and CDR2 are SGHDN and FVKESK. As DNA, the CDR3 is TGTGCCAGCAGTCAGGGACTCCAAGAGACCCAGTACTTC. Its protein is CASSQGLQETQYF.